These 10 T cell receptor beta chains were sequenced from one sample in a study of shared clonotypes between healthy human individuals. CD45RO-negative, CCR7-selected cells formed the naive CD8 fraction, which excluded terminally differentiated effector memory CD45RA+ cells. Assay: immunoSEQ multiplex PCR; the TCRdb copy retains only in-frame clones and omits some. This sample has around 1,900,000 clones, with just under 95% found just once. Sequencing was carried out using naive CD8+ T cells from PBMCs. All receptors derive from a man younger than 30 in good health. Some clones in this sample may be carry-over from other donors' samples.

The genes are TRBV2 and TRBJ2-3; no reliable D call. Germline V gene sequence: CDR1 SNHLY, CDR2 FYNNEI. The ends were cut back, 3 bases at V and 4 bases at J, with 17 bases in the middle. The CDR3 is 16 residues long. CDR3 sequence (DNA): TGTGCCAGCAGTGACTTTGAGAAGCTTAACCCAGATACGCAGTATTTT. Translated, it gives CASSDFEKLNPDTQYF.

This chain connects TRBV19 to TRBJ2-2, with 8 bases fitting TRBD1. The CDR3 extends over 15 amino acids. CDR1 is LNHDA and CDR2 is SQIVND in the germline V gene (reference sequence). Losses at the gene ends were 3 bases for V and 7 bases for J; bases not matched to a gene: 7. Here the CDR3 reads CASSIGQGAGGELFF. The CDR3 DNA reads TGTGCCAGTAGTATCGGCCAGGGGGCGGGCGGGGAGCTGTTTTTT. Using reference TRBV19 and TRBJ2-2 for the parts outside the CDR3, the full variable domain is DGGITQSPKYLFRKEGQNVTLSCEQNLNHDAMYWYRQDPGQGLRLIYYSQIVNDFQKGDIAEGYSVSREKKESFPLTVTSAQKNPTAFYLCASSIGQGAGGELFFGEGSRLTVL.

This clone was picked up one time. This chain connects TRBV7-9 to TRBJ2-1, with 7 bases that match TRBD2. The CDR3 totals 15 residues. Germline CDR1 is SEHNR and CDR2 is FQNEAQ (reference sequence). With 5 bases clipped from V and 7 bases from J, the junction kept 11 bases outside the gene matches. The CDR3 region is CASSTKRDITNEQFF. The CDR3 DNA sequence: TGTGCCAGCAGCACAAAGCGGGATATCACAAATGAGCAGTTCTTC.

The chain employs TRBV7-9 and TRBJ2-1, with 14 nucleotides matching TRBD2. This CDR3 comprises 18 residues. Per the germline V gene, CDR1 is SEHNR and CDR2 is FQNEAQ (reference sequence). V lost 5 bases to trimming and J lost 7 bases; unmatched junction nucleotides: 13. The CDR3 protein is CASSTTGGLAGVGNEQFF. The CDR3 DNA reads as TGTGCCAGCAGCACAACCGGGGGACTAGCGGGAGTAGGGAATGAGCAGTTCTTC.

In DNA, the CDR3 is TGTGCCAGCAGCGTAGGGGAGTCCTCTGGAAACACCATATATTTT. Translating gives CASSVGESSGNTIYF. This chain connects TRBV9 to TRBJ1-3, with D unclear. V lost 0 bases and J lost 0, with 7 bases in between. The CDR3 runs to 15 residues. CDR1 and CDR2 from the germline V gene are SGDLS and YYNGEE.

The V and J genes are TRBV28 and TRBJ2-3, with a tentative D call TRBD1 (5 bases). Germline CDR1 and CDR2: MDHEN and SYDVKM. The CDR3 length is 16 residues. V lost 2 bases and J lost 2, with 14 bases in between. For the CDR3, the DNA is TGTGCCAGCAGTTTAGGGGATGGGGCTTACACAGATACGCAGTATTTT. Translating it yields CASSLGDGAYTDTQYF.

The sample holds one count of this clone. This sequence joins TRBV11-2 and TRBJ2-7; D may be TRBD2 (7 bases). The V and J ends lost 5 bases and 4 bases respectively, with 21 bases between them. Per germline, CDR1 SGHAT and CDR2 FQNNGV. This CDR3 comprises 16 residues. The chain's CDR3 is CASSPLVGGALYEQYF. CDR3 DNA sequence: TGTGCCAGCAGCCCGTTAGTGGGGGGGGCTCTGTACGAGCAGTACTTC. Full variable domain (remainder filled in from reference TRBV11-2 and TRBJ2-7): EAGVAQSPRYKIIEKRQSVAFWCNPISGHATLYWYQQILGQGPKLLIQFQNNGVVDDSQLPKDRFSAERLKGVDSTLKIQPAKLEDSAVYLCASSPLVGGALYEQYFGPGTRLTVT.

The chain links TRBV27 to TRBJ2-3; 7 nucleotides agree with TRBD2. The ends lost 3 bases at V and 5 bases at J; junction bases unmatched: 11. The germline gives CDR1 MNHEY, CDR2 SMNVEV (reference sequence). This CDR3 has 16 amino acids. CDR3 nucleotides: TGTGCCAGCAGTTTGAGGACTAGTCTGGTGGGAGATACGCAGTATTTT. Translation gives CASSLRTSLVGDTQYF.

The chain links TRBV5-4 to TRBJ2-5; 7 bases line up with TRBD2. Losses at the gene ends were 4 bases for V and 3 bases for J; bases not matched to a gene: 9. Germline CDR1 SGHNT, CDR2 YYREEE (reference sequence). This CDR3 is 15 amino acids long. CDR3 protein: CASSLPIAGEETQYF. The CDR3 coding sequence is TGTGCCAGCAGCCTGCCGATCGCGGGAGAAGAGACCCAGTACTTC.

The CDR3 DNA reads as TGTGCCAGCAGCTCGGACAGGGGTAGTAGCAATGAGCAGTTCTTC. Translating it yields CASSSDRGSSNEQFF. The chain employs TRBV5-8 and TRBJ2-1, with 9 bases fitting TRBD1. Per the germline V gene, CDR1 is SGHTS and CDR2 is YDEGEE. This CDR3 is 15 amino acids long. V lost 3 bases to trimming and J lost 6 bases; unmatched junction nucleotides: 7.